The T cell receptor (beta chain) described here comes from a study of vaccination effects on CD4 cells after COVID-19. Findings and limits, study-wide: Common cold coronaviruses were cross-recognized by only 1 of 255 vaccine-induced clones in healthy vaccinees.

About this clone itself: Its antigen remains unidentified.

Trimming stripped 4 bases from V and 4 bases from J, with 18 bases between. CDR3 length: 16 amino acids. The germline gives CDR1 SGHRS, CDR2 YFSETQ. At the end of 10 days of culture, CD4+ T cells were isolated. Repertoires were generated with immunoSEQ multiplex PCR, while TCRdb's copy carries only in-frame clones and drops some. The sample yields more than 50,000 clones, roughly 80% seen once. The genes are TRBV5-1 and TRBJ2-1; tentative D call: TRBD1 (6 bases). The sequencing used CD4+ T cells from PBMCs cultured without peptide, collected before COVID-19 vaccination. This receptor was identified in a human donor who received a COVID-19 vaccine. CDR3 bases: TGCGCCAGCAGCGCTTTGGGCAGGGGCGTTTACAATGAGCAGTTCTTC. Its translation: CASSALGRGVYNEQFF. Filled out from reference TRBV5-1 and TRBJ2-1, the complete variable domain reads KAGVTQTPRYLIKTRGQQVTLSCSPISGHRSVSWYQQTPGQGLQFLFEYFSETQRNKGNFPGRFSGRQFSNSRSEMNVSTLELGDSALYLCASSALGRGVYNEQFFGPGTRLTVL.